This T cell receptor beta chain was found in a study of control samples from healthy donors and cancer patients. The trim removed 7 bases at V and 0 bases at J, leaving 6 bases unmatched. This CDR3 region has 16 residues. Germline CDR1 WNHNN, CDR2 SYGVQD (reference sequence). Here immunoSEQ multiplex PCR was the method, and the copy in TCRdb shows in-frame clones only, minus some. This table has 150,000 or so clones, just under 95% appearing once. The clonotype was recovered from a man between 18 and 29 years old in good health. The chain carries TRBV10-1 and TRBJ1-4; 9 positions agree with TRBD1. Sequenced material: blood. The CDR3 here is CASKGQGTATNEKLFF. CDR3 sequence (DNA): TGCGCCAGCAAGGGACAGGGAACCGCAACTAATGAAAAACTGTTTTTT.